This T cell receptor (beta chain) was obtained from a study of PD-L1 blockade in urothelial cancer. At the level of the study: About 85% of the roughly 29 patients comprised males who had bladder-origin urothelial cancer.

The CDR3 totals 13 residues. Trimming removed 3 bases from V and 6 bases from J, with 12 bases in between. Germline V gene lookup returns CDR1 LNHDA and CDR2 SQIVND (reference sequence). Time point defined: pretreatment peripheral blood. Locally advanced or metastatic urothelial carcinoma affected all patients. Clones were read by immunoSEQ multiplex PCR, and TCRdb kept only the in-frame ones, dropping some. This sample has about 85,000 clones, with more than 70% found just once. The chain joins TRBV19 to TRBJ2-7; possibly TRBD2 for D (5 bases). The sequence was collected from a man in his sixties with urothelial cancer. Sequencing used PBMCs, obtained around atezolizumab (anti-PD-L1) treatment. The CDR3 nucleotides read TGTGCCAGTAGTATGGCAGAGGGATTCGAGCAGTACTTC. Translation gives CASSMAEGFEQYF.